Below are 7 T cell receptor beta chains sequenced from a single sample in a study of blood T cell repertoires in COVID-19. TCRdb's table, derived via immunoSEQ multiplex PCR, lists solely in-frame clones and lacks some. The sample yields around 320,000 clones, about 85% seen once. The sample consisted of peripheral blood. These receptors originate from a man between 18 and 29 years old with active or convalescent COVID-19.

CDR3 DNA: TGCGCCAGCAGCCAAGATGTAGGACAGCACTACACCTTC. Its translation: CASSQDVGQHYTF. The chain links TRBV4-3 to TRBJ1-2; D possibly corresponds to TRBD1 (6 bases). V was cut by 0 bases and J by 10 bases, with 12 bases left in between. The CDR3 has 13 amino acids. Germline CDR1 LGHNA, CDR2 YSLEER.

This rearrangement joins TRBV5-4 to TRBJ1-1; TRBD1 might be the D (5 bases). Germline CDR1 and CDR2: SGHNT and YYREEE (reference sequence). The CDR3 has 14 amino acids. The V end lost 0 bases, the J end lost 4 bases, and 10 bases lay between the germline ends. In DNA form, the CDR3 reads TGTGCCAGCAGCTTGGAGACTAGGGGCACTGAAGCTTTCTTT. Its protein is CASSLETRGTEAFF.

The rearrangement joins TRBV27 to TRBJ2-7; 9 nucleotides align to TRBD1. The CDR3 contains 14 residues. Germline CDR1 and CDR2: MNHEY and SMNVEV (reference sequence). The J segment lost 6 bases and the V segment lost 5 bases, leaving 8 bases of the junction unmatched. The CDR3 protein is CASSAGTGSSEQYF. DNA of the CDR3: TGTGCCAGCAGTGCCGGGACAGGGTCTTCCGAGCAGTACTTC.

The chain uses TRBV27 and TRBJ2-7; TRBD1 matches 7 bases. This CDR3 comprises 18 residues. Trimming cost V 3 bases and J 0 bases; bases outside gene matches: 14. Per the germline V gene, CDR1 is MNHEY and CDR2 is SMNVEV (reference sequence). The CDR3 DNA reads as TGTGCCAGCAGTTTGACTTGGGACAGACCTACCAGCTCCTACGAGCAGTACTTC. This encodes CASSLTWDRPTSSYEQYF.

The V and J genes are TRBV12-3 or TRBV12-4 and TRBJ2-1; tentatively, D is TRBD1 (5 bases). This CDR3 is 13 amino acids long. Trimming took 3 bases from V and 4 from J, leaving 7 bases between them. The CDR3 nucleotides read TGTGCCAGCAGTTTGGGGCTGTACAATGAGCAGTTCTTC. Amino acid sequence: CASSLGLYNEQFF.

This clone was seen once. The chain recombines TRBV18 with TRBJ2-1; D possibly corresponds to TRBD2 (5 bases). The CDR3 sequence is 15 residues long. CDR1 is KGHSH, CDR2 LQKENI, per germline. Trimming took off 1 base at V and 7 bases at J, with 14 bases between the two ends. The CDR3 nucleotides read TGTGCCAGCTCACCACAGGGTACCTCGGGAAATGAGCAGTTCTTC. This sequence encodes CASSPQGTSGNEQFF.

The V gene is TRBV7-2, the J gene TRBJ2-2; TRBD2 is a possible D gene (6 bases). Trimming shortened V by 5 bases and J by 6 bases, and 13 bases separated the two germline ends. CDR1 and CDR2 from the germline V gene are SGHTA and FQGNSA. This CDR3 has 14 residues. For the CDR3, the DNA is TGTGCCAGCAGCCAGTATGGGGGGTCCGGGGAGCTGTTTTTT. It specifies CASSQYGGSGELFF.